This TCR beta chain is drawn from a study of shared clonotypes between healthy human individuals (dated by TCRdb to 2018 to 2021). Regarding the complete study: Two women and a few men aged 18 to 49 years were included in the cohort. For each donor, CD4 naive and CD4 memory were each given three plates, CD8 naive was given two plates, and CD8 memory was given one plate. Blood TCR repertoires of a handful of healthy adults were deeply sequenced to estimate repertoire size and the extent of clonotype sharing between individuals. Different laboratories and diverse techniques were used to prepare libraries and sequence TCR repertoires, to increase sequencing depth and limit assay-specific biases. Each donor's leukapheresis produced roughly between roughly 0.85 and 9.5 billion PBMCs. What the work shows at the level of the full study, not this receptor alone: About 5% of naive CD4, around 3.5% of naive CD8, roughly 2.4% of memory CD4, and approximately 0.4% of memory CD8 clonotypes were shared across several donors. Even with the large sequencing depth, rarefaction of the sorted-subset datasets indicated that sequencing was incomplete. Pairwise subsampling led to the expectation that sequencing depth would affect the degree of clonotype sharing among donors. The genetic and exposure-history diversity represented was limited by the small number of donors. Compared with non-shared clonotypes, the clonotypes found in all four sorted-subset donors had higher generation probabilities. Sampling was limited to blood, and TCR repertoires in tissue likely differ from TCR repertoires in blood. Naive subsets generally had larger estimated clonotype richness than memory subsets.

The CDR1 and CDR2 encoded by the germline V gene are MDHEN and SYDVKM. The V and J ends are trimmed by 8 bases and 1 base, leaving 12 bases between them. The CDR3 has 15 amino acids, counting the end cysteine and phenylalanine. The kept DNA is CDR3 alone, 45 bases in frame from the first base. Donors were healthy HIV-negative adults with no recently reported acute infections or vaccinations. Only Caucasian adults living in Nashville, Tennessee, USA were represented among the donors. CD4+ T cells were enriched through magnetic negative selection, after which naive cells were positively selected on CD45RA and the remaining negative fraction served as the memory subset. Blood was obtained by leukapheresis, after which PBMCs were separated by Ficoll-Histopaque density gradient centrifugation and cryopreserved in liquid nitrogen vapor phase. Analytical flow cytometry was used to check the purity and quantity of every magnetically sorted T cell population. Genomic DNA was isolated from each sorted fraction and quantified by UV absorbance on a Nanodrop 2000c.

Using the deep immunoSEQ assay, TCR CDR3 regions were amplified from genomic DNA by multiplex PCR. Extracted genomic DNA from each cell subset was distributed evenly across all wells of several immunoSEQ 96-well plates, and each plate was treated as a replicate. For sorted subsets, around 200 ng genomic DNA, equal to approximately 30,000 T cell genomes, was loaded into each replicate PCR. Purified libraries were measured with a Qubit 3.0 fluorometer, size-checked on a Bioanalyzer 2100, and measured again with the KAPA Library Quantification kit. A separate single-read 150-cycle Illumina NextSeq 550 flow cell was used to sequence each immunoSEQ 96-well plate. For the original study's pipeline: The immunoSEQ output contained only junctional sequences without quality scores, so filtering could not match that applied to full-length reads. Sequences were annotated with PyIR, a Python wrapper for IgBLAST v1.9, using IMGT germline references to assign V/J genes and CDR3. Reads were removed for weak V/J assignments (E-value above 1e-6), missing CDR3, stop codons, out-of-frame junctions, or ambiguous translated residues. A V3J clonotype was defined by an identical inferred V gene, J gene, and CDR3 amino acid sequence. Percentage overlap between repertoires was computed as shared unique clonotypes divided by the size of the smaller repertoire. Repertoire richness was assessed with RTK rarefaction, the Chao1 estimator, and Recon v2.1 estimates of unobserved clonotypes. OLGA was used to compute generation probabilities for all TCRbeta clonotypes that the gDNA method yielded from a few donors. Not all clones reach the TCRdb copy of this immuneACCESS table, which keeps in-frame sequences only. Checked studies attribute under half of the gap to unresolved V genes and leave the rest unexplained. For V, J and clone size, that table is used; D and trimming come from the DNA. This sample lists 950,000 to 1,100,000 clones; approximately 80% were detected once. The ten largest clones take up roughly 0.57% of the sample.

As concerns this clone: Its antigen remains undetermined. Base qualities were left out, and no much larger clone turns up one base away.

Sequencing used memory CD4+ T cells from PBMCs. The label giving this sample's cell subset or site can be read as: CD45RA-negative fraction. The chain was built from TRBV28 and TRBJ2-6; the D region possibly corresponds to TRBD1 (7 bases align). The TCR sequence derives from a man between 18 and 29 years old in good health. Some clones in this sample may be carry-over from other donors' samples. CDR3 sequence: CASLSGGSGANVLTF. Here is the DNA: TGTGCCAGCTTATCAGGGGGGTCTGGGGCCAACGTCCTGACTTTC.